The clone carrying this T cell receptor beta chain was counted between two and nine times. No antigen is known for it. TCRdb re-analysed the RT-PCR reads in MiXCR, keeping a single row per CDR3 protein. The sample shows about 500,000 distinct CDR3 sequences, approximately 7.8% of them seen only once. The data derive from a study of response to subunit inactivated influenza vaccine. The V gene's germline CDR1 is WSHSY and CDR2 SAAADI. The CDR3 extends over 15 amino acids. Unmatched junction bases numbered 5, after V lost 6 bases and J lost 2 bases. Study results and caveats: The study's authors posited that every seasonal influenza vaccination enlists few new T cells.

This sequence originates from a man aged 45-69 years who received an inactivated influenza vaccine. The rearrangement joins TRBV10-2 to TRBJ2-7, with TRBD2 matching over 12 bases. Sequenced material: PBMCs from blood, taken roughly 24 months after vaccination. The CDR3 spells CASRLGLAGTYEQYF. DNA of the CDR3: TGCGCCAGCAGACTCGGACTAGCGGGAACCTACGAGCAGTACTTC.